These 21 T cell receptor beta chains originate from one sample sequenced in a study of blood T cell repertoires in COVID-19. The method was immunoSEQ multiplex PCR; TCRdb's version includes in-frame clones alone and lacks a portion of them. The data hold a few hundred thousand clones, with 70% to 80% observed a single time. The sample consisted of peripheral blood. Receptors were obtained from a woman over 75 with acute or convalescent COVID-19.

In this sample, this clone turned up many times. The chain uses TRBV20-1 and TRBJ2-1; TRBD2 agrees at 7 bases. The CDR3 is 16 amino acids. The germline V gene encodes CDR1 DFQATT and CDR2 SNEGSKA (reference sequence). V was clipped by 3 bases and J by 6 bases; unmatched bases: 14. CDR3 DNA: TGCAGTGCTAGTCGGACTAGTGGGGGTATTCTCAATGAGCAGTTCTTC. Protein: CSASRTSGGILNEQFF.

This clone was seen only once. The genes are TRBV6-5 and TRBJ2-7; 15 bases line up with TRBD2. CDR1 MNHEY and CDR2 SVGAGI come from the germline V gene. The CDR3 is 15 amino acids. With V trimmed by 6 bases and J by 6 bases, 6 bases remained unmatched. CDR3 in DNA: TGTGCCAGCAGGGGACTAGCGGGAGGAGCTAGCGAGCAGTACTTC. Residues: CASRGLAGGASEQYF.

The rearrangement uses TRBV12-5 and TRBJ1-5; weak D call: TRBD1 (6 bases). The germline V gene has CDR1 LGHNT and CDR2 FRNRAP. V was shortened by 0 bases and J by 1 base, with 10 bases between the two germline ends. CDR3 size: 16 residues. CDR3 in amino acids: CASGLVLGASNQPQHF. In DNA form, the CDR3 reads TGTGCTAGTGGTTTGGTACTGGGGGCCAGCAATCAGCCCCAGCATTTT.

The CDR3 DNA follows: TGTGCCAGCAGCTTAAGGCCCTCTAGCGGGGGGGCCGGGGAGACCCAGTACTTC. Protein sequence: CASSLRPSSGGAGETQYF. This sequence joins TRBV7-2 and TRBJ2-5; the match to TRBD2 covers 12 bases. CDR1 is SGHTA and CDR2 is FQGNSA in the germline V gene. With 2 bases clipped from V and 5 bases from J, the junction kept 12 bases outside the gene matches. There are 18 residues in the CDR3.

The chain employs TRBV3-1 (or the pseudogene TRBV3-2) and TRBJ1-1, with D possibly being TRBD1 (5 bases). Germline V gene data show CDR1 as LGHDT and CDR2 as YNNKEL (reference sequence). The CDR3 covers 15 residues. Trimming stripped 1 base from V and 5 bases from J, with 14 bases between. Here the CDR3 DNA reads TGTGCCAGCAGCCAAGGTGGTGGGGGGGTTACTGAAGCTTTCTTT. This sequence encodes CASSQGGGGVTEAFF.

CDR3 amino acids: CASRRDSSYQETQYF. In DNA, the CDR3 is TGTGCCAGCAGACGGGACTCCTCGTACCAAGAGACCCAGTACTTC. This sequence joins TRBV6-6 and TRBJ2-5; D perhaps matches TRBD2 (6 bases). Per germline, CDR1 MNHNY and CDR2 SVGAGI (reference sequence). V lost 6 bases to trimming and J lost 0 bases, with 14 bases between them. The CDR3 runs 15 residues.

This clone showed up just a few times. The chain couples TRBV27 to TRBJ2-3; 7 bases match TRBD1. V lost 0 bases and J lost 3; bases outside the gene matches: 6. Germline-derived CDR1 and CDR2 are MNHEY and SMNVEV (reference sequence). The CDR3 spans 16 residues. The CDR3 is CASSLSRGRGTDTQYF. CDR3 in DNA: TGTGCCAGCAGTTTATCGAGGGGCAGGGGGACAGATACGCAGTATTTT.

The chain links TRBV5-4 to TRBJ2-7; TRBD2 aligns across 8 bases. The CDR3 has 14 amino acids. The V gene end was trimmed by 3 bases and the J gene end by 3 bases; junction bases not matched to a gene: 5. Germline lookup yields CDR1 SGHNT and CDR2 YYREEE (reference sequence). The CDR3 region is CASSSGTRNYEQYF. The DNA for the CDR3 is TGTGCCAGCAGCTCCGGGACTAGAAACTACGAGCAGTACTTC. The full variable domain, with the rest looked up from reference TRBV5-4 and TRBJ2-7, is ETGVTQSPTHLIKTRGQQVTLRCSSQSGHNTVSWYQQALGQGPQFIFQYYREEENGRGNFPPRFSGLQFPNYSSELNVNALELDDSALYLCASSSGTRNYEQYFGPGTRLTVT.

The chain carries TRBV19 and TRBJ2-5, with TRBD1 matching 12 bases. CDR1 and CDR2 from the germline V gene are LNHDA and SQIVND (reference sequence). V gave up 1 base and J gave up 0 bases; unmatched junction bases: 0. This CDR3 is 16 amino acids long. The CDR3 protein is CASSIGDRGHQETQYF. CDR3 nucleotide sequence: TGTGCCAGTAGTATAGGGGACAGGGGGCACCAAGAGACCCAGTACTTC.

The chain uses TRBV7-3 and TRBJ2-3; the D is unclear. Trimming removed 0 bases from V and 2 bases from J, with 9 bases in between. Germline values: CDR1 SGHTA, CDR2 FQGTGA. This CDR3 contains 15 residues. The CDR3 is CASSLTAATTDTQYF. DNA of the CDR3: TGTGCCAGCAGCTTAACGGCGGCAACCACAGATACGCAGTATTTT.

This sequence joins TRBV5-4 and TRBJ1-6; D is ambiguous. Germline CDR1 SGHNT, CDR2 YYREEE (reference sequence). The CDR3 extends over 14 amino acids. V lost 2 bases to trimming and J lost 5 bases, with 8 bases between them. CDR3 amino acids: CASSFEQHNSPLHF. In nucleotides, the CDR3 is TGTGCCAGCAGCTTCGAACAGCATAATTCACCCCTCCACTTT.

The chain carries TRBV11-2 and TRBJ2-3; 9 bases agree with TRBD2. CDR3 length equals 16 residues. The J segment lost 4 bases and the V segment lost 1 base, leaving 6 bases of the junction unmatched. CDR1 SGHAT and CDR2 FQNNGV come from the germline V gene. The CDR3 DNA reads TGTGCCAGCAGCTTAGCACCGGGACTAGCTTCAGATACGCAGTATTTT. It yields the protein CASSLAPGLASDTQYF. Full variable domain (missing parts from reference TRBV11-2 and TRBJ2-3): EAGVAQSPRYKIIEKRQSVAFWCNPISGHATLYWYQQILGQGPKLLIQFQNNGVVDDSQLPKDRFSAERLKGVDSTLKIQPAKLEDSAVYLCASSLAPGLASDTQYFGPGTRLTVL.

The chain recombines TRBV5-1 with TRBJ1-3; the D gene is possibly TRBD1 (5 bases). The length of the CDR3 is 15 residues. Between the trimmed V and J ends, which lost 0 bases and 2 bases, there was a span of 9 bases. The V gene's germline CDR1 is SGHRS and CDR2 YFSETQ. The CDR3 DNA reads TGCGCCAGCAGCTTGGGGGCAGGGACTGGAAACACCATATATTTT. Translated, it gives CASSLGAGTGNTIYF.

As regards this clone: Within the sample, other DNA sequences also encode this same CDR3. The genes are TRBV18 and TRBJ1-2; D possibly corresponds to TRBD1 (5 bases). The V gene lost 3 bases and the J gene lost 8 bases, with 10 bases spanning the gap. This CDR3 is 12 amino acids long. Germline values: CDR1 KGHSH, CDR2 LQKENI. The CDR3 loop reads CASSPGGGGYTF. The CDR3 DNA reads TGTGCCAGCTCACCGGGGGGAGGCGGCTACACCTTC.

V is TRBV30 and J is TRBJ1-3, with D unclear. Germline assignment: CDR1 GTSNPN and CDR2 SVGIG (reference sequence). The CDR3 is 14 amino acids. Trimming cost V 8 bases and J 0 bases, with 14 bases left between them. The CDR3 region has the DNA TGTGCCCGCAACAGCCCGCACTCTGGAAACACCATATATTTT. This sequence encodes CARNSPHSGNTIYF.

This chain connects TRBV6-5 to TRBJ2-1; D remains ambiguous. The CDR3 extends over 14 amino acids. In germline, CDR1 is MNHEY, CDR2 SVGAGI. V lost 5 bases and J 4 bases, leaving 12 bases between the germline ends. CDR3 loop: CASSHGTGYNEQFF. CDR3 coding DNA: TGTGCCAGCAGTCACGGAACGGGTTACAATGAGCAGTTCTTC.

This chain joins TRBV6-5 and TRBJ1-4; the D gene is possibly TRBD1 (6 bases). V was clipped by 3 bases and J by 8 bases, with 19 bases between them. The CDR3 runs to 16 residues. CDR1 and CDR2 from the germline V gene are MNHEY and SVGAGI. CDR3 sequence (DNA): TGTGCCAGCAGTTATTCCCTGGGGGCTAAGGGGGAAAAACTGTTTTTT. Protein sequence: CASSYSLGAKGEKLFF.

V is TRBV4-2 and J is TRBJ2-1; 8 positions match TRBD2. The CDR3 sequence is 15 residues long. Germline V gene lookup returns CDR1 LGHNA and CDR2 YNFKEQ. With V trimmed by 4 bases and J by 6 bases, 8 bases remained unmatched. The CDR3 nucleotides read TGTGCCAGCAGCCTTTCTGGCGGGAGGAGCAATGAGCAGTTCTTC. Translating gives CASSLSGGRSNEQFF.

Here the CDR3 reads CATSGRTDTQYF. CDR3 DNA: TGTGCCACCAGCGGGAGGACAGATACGCAGTATTTT. The V call is TRBV24-1, the J call TRBJ2-3; 7 nucleotides align to TRBD2. Germline trimming cut 7 bases from V and 3 bases from J; bases unmatched to any gene: 0. The germline CDR1 and CDR2 sequences are KGHDR and SFDVKD. The CDR3 is made up of 12 amino acids.

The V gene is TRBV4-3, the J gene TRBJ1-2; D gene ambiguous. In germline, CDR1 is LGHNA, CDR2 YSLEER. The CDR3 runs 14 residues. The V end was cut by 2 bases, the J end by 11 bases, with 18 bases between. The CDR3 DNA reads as TGCGCCAGCAGCCAAACGAATACCCCACTCTCGTACACCTTC. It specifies CASSQTNTPLSYTF.

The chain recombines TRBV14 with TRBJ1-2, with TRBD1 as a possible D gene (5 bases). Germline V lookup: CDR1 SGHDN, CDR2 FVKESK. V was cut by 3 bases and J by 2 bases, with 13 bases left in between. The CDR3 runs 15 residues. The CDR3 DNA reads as TGTGCCAGCAGCCACCGACAGATGATAAACTATGGCTACACCTTC. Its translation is CASSHRQMINYGYTF.